The T cell receptor beta chain under discussion was sequenced for a study of shared clonotypes between healthy human individuals. CDR1 is SGHNT and CDR2 is YYREEE in the germline V gene (reference sequence). Germline trimming cut 2 bases from V and 2 bases from J; bases unmatched to any gene: 6. This CDR3 is built from 15 residues. Here immunoSEQ multiplex PCR was the method, and the copy in TCRdb shows in-frame clones only, minus some. The sample records millions of clones, 80% to 95% being singletons. The TCR was taken from a man aged 18 to 29 in good health. Some clones in this sample may be carry-over from other donors' samples. V gene TRBV5-4 combines with J gene TRBJ2-7; 8 bases align to TRBD2. The sequencing input was naive CD4+ T cells from PBMCs. Subset in this sample: CD45RA+ positively selected. This CDR3 reads CASSFKGLDTYEQYF. The CDR3 nucleotides read TGTGCCAGCAGCTTTAAGGGACTAGATACCTACGAGCAGTACTTC.